This T cell receptor (beta chain) was identified in a study of CD8+ T cells in alopecia areata. Findings and caveats of the study: Many of the expanded lesional clones endured in scalp and blood while on tofacitinib.

Treatment meaning: oral pan-JAK inhibitor, 5-10 mg twice daily. About this clone: No antigen is known for it.

Reverse transcription of extracted RNA yielded cDNA, which provided the sequencing template. Repertoires were generated with immunoSEQ multiplex PCR, while TCRdb's copy carries only in-frame clones and drops some. The sample has about 200,000 clones, 58% seen once. Material: CD4+ T cells sorted from blood, obtained at week 24, from a patient treated with tofacitinib. The TCR originated in a human donor with alopecia areata.

The CDR3 nucleotides read TGTGCCAGCAGGGCCGGGACCGACGAAGAGACCCAGTACTTC. It specifies CASRAGTDEETQYF. The J gene is TRBJ2-5, the V gene TRBV2; either TRBD1 or TRBD2 may fit D (5 bases each). V lost 6 bases and J 3 bases, leaving 14 bases between the germline ends. This CDR3 contains 14 residues. Germline lookup yields CDR1 SNHLY and CDR2 FYNNEI.